This T cell receptor beta chain is from a study of T cells after yellow fever vaccination. The study, taken as a whole, reports: Of the clonotypes, a small share occurred in both CD4 and CD8 compartments.

In its sample, this clonotype was seen many times. Its antigen is not known. The CDR3 is made up of 16 amino acids. Germline V CDR1 and CDR2: SGHRS, YFSETQ. Trimming at V came to 4 bases and at J to 4 bases, leaving 7 bases not matched to a gene. TCRdb used MiXCR to reprocess the 5' RACE reads, holding one entry per CDR3 protein. Among roughly 120,000 distinct CDR3 sequences listed, about 6.8% were seen once. The rearrangement joins TRBV5-1 to TRBJ2-2, with 10 positions matching TRBD1. The clonotype originates from a man between 18 and 35 years old who received the YFV17D yellow fever vaccine. This specimen was CD4+ T cells sorted from PBMCs, taken more than 35 days after the first yellow fever vaccination. For the CDR3, the DNA is TGCGCCAGCAGCGTTGCCGGGACAGGGGTCACCGGGGAGCTGTTTTTT. Translating it yields CASSVAGTGVTGELFF.